Listed below are T cell receptor beta chains from one sample, sequenced in a study of cytomegalovirus exposure and HLA in healthy donors. Data came from immunoSEQ multiplex PCR; TCRdb stores just in-frame clones and leaves some out. The repertoire has over 250,000 clones, 86% of them found once; the top ten carry 4%. Sequenced: PBMCs. These receptors were obtained from a man aged 40-50 years in good health and CMV-seropositive. Each CDR3 is given with its conserved first and last residue.

J gene: TRBJ2-2; V gene: TRBV19; CDR3 protein: CASSIFGSGSYTGELFF
J gene: TRBJ2-7; V gene: TRBV6-5; CDR3 protein: CASSYSGRGYEQYF
J gene: TRBJ1-1; V gene: TRBV10-3; CDR3 protein: CAISVRESSEAFF
J gene: TRBJ1-4; V gene: TRBV4-2; CDR3 protein: CASSPSYDTPNEKLFF
J gene: TRBJ1-3; V gene: TRBV7-2; CDR3 protein: CASSPQGSGNTIYF
J gene: TRBJ2-1; V gene: TRBV27; CDR3 protein: CASRPGQGVYNEQFF
J gene: TRBJ2-7; V gene: TRBV4-1; CDR3 protein: CASSQVNEQYF
J gene: TRBJ2-7; V gene: TRBV7-2; CDR3 protein: CASSSGTSVYEQYF
J gene: TRBJ2-3; V gene: TRBV11-2; CDR3 protein: CASSLMASGTSTDTQYF
J gene: TRBJ2-5; V gene: TRBV7-7; CDR3 protein: CASSLGGSISETQYF
J gene: TRBJ1-2; V gene: TRBV7-6; CDR3 protein: CASSLDGGGYTF
J gene: TRBJ2-7; V gene: TRBV30; CDR3 protein: CAWAVPGRSSYEQYF
J gene: TRBJ2-1; V gene: TRBV13; CDR3 protein: CASSLGRGAGLRSEQFF
J gene: TRBJ1-1; V gene: TRBV6-6; CDR3 protein: CATHRDRAYTEAFF
J gene: TRBJ2-6; V gene: TRBV19; CDR3 protein: CASSVPRGRDFSGANVLTF
J gene: TRBJ1-4; V gene: TRBV2; CDR3 protein: CASSDVGQGAANEKLFF
J gene: TRBJ2-2; V gene: TRBV11-1; CDR3 protein: CASSLVRDTGELFF
J gene: TRBJ2-3; V gene: TRBV4-1; CDR3 protein: CASSQAEREWDTQYF
J gene: TRBJ2-7; V gene: TRBV7-3; CDR3 protein: CASSLRGIYEQYF
J gene: TRBJ1-1; V gene: TRBV5-1; CDR3 protein: CASRPGQGGWNTEAFF
J gene: TRBJ2-2; V gene: TRBV4-3; CDR3 protein: CASSQDRSSTVSTGELFF
J gene: TRBJ2-7; V gene: TRBV6-1; CDR3 protein: CASSEATGGGYF
J gene: TRBJ1-4; V gene: TRBV5-5; CDR3 protein: CASSRQGLGEKLFF